This record looks at one T cell receptor (beta chain) sequence and its context. There are 15 residues in the CDR3. As handled by the study authors: Amplified reference gene primers provided the basis for estimating nucleated cell counts. TCRdb keeps only in-frame clones here, not all; method: immunoSEQ multiplex PCR. For V, J and clone size, that table is used; D and trimming come from the DNA. Among fewer than 300,000 clones listed, about 87% were seen once. These data originate in a study of blood T cell repertoires in COVID-19. Study in general: Material from acute and convalescent COVID-19 was sourced from the United States, Italy and Spain.

V usage is TRBV21-1 and J usage is TRBJ2-3; the table calls TRBD2, which could not be checked here. TRBV21-1 constitutes a pseudogene. Specimen: peripheral blood. This clonotype was obtained from a woman aged 50 to 60 with COVID-19, enrolled during active disease. The CDR3 DNA sequence: TGTGCCAGCAGCACACGAGGCGATACCACAGATACGCAGTATTTT. Translating it yields CASSTRGDTTDTQYF.